These T cell receptor beta chains were read from a single sample in a study of T cell responses to AZD1222 COVID-19 vaccine. Method: immunoSEQ multiplex PCR; TCRdb's copy keeps in-frame clones and lacks some. Of over 120,000 clones listed, 92% are singletons. The sample here was peripheral blood, taken on day 0 of AZD1222 vaccination. These receptors all stem from an adult in good health. CDR3s include the opening cysteine and the closing phenylalanine or tryptophan. Each record gives: CDR3 protein, CDR3 DNA, clone size, J gene, D gene, V gene. A D gene is named only where the DNA matches it firmly. Part of the rows lack a size; the others show once, few, many or a class for expanded clones.

CASSLEQGSNYEQYF TGCGCCAGCAGCTTGGAACAGGGCTCCAACTACGAGCAGTACTTC NA TRBJ2-7 NA TRBV5-1
CASTNLQGKYGYTF TGTGCCAGCACTAACCTACAGGGGAAGTATGGCTACACCTTC once TRBJ1-2 TRBD1 TRBV2
CALAQGTDTQYF TGTGCCCTGGCTCAAGGCACAGATACGCAGTATTTT NA TRBJ2-3 NA TRBV30
CASSPRQSGRDNYGYTF TGTGCCAGCTCACCACGCCAGTCGGGCAGGGATAACTATGGCTACACCTTC NA TRBJ1-2 NA TRBV18
CATSDLRRSSSYNEQFF TGTGCCACCAGTGACCTTAGACGGTCAAGCTCCTACAATGAGCAGTTCTTC NA TRBJ2-1 NA TRBV24-1
CASSLETGGNYGYTF TGCGCCAGCAGCTTGGAAACAGGGGGGAACTATGGCTACACCTTC NA TRBJ1-2 TRBD1 TRBV5-1
CASSPRQGFVYGYTF TGTGCCAGCAGCCCAAGACAGGGGTTCGTCTATGGCTACACCTTC once TRBJ1-2 TRBD1 TRBV9
CASTLGRMPNSPLHF TGTGCCAGTACTTTAGGACGGATGCCTAATTCACCCCTCCACTTT many TRBJ1-6 NA TRBV19
CASGTRDRDATGELFF TGTGCCAGCGGGACCCGGGACAGGGACGCCACCGGGGAGCTGTTTTTT NA TRBJ2-2 NA TRBV21-1
CASSPGQAKETQYF TGTGCCAGCAGCCCGGGACAGGCCAAAGAGACCCAGTACTTC NA TRBJ2-5 TRBD1 TRBV5-4
CATDPPGIPYEQYF TGTGCCACCGACCCCCCAGGGATCCCATACGAGCAGTACTTC NA TRBJ2-7 NA TRBV6-5
CASSLASLGSYEQYF TGTGCCAGCAGCTTGGCCTCATTGGGGTCCTACGAGCAGTACTTC NA TRBJ2-7 NA TRBV5-4
CASSTGGLVRSGELFF TGTGCCAGTTCGACAGGGGGCCTAGTAAGGTCCGGGGAGCTGTTTTTT NA TRBJ2-2 TRBD1 TRBV3-1/TRBV3-2
CAWQEAGANVLTF TGTGCCTGGCAGGAGGCCGGGGCCAACGTCCTGACTTTC NA TRBJ2-6 NA TRBV30
CASSQDAPVATNEKLFF TGTGCCAGCAGCCAAGATGCGCCAGTTGCAACTAATGAAAAACTGTTTTTT NA TRBJ1-4 NA TRBV3-1/TRBV3-2
CATSDDRDRGIDEQFF TGTGCCACCAGTGATGACCGGGACAGGGGGATCGATGAGCAGTTCTTC NA TRBJ2-1 TRBD1 TRBV24-1
CASRSRTGYTEAFF TGTGCCAGCAGGTCGCGGACAGGGTATACTGAAGCTTTCTTT NA TRBJ1-1 TRBD1 TRBV6-5